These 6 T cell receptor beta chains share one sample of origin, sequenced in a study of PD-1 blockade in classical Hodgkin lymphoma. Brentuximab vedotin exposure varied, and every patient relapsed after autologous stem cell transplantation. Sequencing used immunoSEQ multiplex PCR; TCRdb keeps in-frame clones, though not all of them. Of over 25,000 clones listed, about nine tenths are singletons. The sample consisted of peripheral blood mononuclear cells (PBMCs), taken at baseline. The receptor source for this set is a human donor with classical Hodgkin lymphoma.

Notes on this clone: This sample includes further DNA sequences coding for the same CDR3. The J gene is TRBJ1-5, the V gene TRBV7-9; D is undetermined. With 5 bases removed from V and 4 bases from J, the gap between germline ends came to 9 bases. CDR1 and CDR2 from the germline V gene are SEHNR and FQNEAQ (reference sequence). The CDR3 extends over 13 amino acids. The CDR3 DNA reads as TGTGCCAGCAGCCCGAATGGGAATCAGCCCCAGCATTTT. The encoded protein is CASSPNGNQPQHF.

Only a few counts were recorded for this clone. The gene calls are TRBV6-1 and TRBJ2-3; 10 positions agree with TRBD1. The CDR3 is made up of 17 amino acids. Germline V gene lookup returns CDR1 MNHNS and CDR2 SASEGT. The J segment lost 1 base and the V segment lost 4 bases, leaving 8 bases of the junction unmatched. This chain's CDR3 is CASSASAGTGGTDTQYF. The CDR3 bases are TGTGCCAGCAGTGCTTCGGCCGGGACAGGGGGCACAGATACGCAGTATTTT.

CDR3 amino acids: CASRLQPPGASGTEAFF. CDR3 nucleotides: TGTGCCAGCAGGTTACAACCCCCCGGGGCGTCGGGCACTGAAGCTTTCTTT. The chain recombines TRBV27 with TRBJ1-1; D is perhaps TRBD1 (5 bases). The V gene lost 6 bases and the J gene lost 4 bases, with 24 bases spanning the gap. The CDR3 has 17 residues. CDR1 is MNHEY and CDR2 is SMNVEV in the germline V gene (reference sequence).

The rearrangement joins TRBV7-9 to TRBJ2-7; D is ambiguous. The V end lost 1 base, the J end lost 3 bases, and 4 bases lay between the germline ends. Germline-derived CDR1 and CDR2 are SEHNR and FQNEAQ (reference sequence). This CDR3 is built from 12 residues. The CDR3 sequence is CASSLVLYEQYF. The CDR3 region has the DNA TGTGCCAGCAGCTTAGTCCTCTACGAGCAGTACTTC.

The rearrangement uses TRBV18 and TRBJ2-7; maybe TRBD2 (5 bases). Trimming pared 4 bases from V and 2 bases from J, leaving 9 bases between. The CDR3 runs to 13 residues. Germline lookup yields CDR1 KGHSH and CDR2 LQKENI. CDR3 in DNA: TGTGCCAGCTCACTCGACGGGGCCTACGAGCAGTACTTC. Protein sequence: CASSLDGAYEQYF.

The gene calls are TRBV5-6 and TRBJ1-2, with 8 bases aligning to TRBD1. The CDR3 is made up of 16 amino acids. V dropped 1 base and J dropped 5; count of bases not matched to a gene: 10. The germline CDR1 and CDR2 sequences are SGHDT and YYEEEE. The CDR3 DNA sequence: TGTGCCAGCAGCTTGTGGTGGGGGACAGGAGGATATGGCTACACCTTC. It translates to CASSLWWGTGGYGYTF.